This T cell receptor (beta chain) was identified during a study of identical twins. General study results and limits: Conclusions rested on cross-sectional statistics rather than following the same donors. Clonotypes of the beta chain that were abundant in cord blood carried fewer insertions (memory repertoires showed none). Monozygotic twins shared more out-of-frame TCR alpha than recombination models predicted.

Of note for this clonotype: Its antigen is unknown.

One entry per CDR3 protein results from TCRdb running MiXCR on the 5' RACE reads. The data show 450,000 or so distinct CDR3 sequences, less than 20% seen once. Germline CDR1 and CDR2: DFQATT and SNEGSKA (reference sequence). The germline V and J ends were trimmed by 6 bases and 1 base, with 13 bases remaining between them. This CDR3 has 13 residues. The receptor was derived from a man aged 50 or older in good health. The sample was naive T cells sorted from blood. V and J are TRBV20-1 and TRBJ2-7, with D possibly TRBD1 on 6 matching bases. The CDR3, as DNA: TGCAGTGCCAAGCAGCAGGGGTCCTACGAGCAGTACTTC. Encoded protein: CSAKQQGSYEQYF.